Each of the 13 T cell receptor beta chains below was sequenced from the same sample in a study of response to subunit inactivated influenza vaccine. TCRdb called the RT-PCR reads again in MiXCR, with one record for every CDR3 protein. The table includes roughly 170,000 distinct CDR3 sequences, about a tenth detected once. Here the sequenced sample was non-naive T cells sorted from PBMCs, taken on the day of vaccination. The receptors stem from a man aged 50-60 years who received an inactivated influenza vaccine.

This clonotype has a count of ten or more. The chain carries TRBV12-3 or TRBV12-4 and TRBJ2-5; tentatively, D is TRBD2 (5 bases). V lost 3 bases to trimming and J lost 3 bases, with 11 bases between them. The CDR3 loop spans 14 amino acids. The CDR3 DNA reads TGTGCCAGCAGTTTTGAGTCTAGCAAAGAGACCCAGTACTTC. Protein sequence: CASSFESSKETQYF.

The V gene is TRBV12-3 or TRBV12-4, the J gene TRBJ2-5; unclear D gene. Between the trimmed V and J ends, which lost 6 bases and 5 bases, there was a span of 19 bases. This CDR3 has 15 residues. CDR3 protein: CASRWSAGFGETQYF. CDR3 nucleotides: TGTGCCAGCAGATGGAGCGCTGGCTTCGGGGAGACCCAGTACTTC.

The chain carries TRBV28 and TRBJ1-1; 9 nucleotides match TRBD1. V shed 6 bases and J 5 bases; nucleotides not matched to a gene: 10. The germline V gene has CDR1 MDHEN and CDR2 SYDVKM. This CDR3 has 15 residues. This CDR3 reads CASRTSTGTGTEAFF. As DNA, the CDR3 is TGTGCCAGCAGGACTTCAACCGGGACAGGGACTGAAGCTTTCTTT.

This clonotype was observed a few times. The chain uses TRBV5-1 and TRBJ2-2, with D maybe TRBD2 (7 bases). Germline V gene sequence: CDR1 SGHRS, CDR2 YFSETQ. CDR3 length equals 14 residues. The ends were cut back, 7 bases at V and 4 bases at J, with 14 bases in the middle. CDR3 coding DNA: TGCGCCAGCGCCATCGGGGGGCGCACCGGGGAGCTGTTTTTT. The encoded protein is CASAIGGRTGELFF.

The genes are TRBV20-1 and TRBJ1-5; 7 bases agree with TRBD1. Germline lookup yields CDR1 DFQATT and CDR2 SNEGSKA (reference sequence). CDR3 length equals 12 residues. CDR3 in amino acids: CSAGGPNQPQHF. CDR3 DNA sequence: TGCAGCGCAGGGGGGCCCAATCAGCCCCAGCATTTT.

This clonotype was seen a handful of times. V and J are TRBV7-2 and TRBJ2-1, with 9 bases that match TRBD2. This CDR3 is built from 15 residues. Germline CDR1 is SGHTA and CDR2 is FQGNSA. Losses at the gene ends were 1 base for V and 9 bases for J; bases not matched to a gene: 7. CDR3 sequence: CASSLGGRAMSEQFF. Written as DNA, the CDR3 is TGTGCCAGCAGCTTAGGCGGGAGGGCCATGTCTGAGCAGTTCTTC.

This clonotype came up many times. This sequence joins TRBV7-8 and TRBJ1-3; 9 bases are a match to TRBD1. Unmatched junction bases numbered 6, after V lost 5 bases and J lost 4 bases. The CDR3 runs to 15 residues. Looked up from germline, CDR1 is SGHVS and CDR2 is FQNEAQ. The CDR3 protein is CASSIQGARGNTIYF. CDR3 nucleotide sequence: TGTGCCAGCAGCATACAGGGGGCGCGGGGAAACACCATATATTTT.

The CDR3 DNA reads TGTGCCAGCAGCTTAATAGGGAGCAGGGTAGGGCAGTATTTT. Its protein is CASSLIGSRVGQYF. J is TRBJ2-3 and V is TRBV7-2, with D perhaps given as TRBD1 or TRBD2 (5 bases each). Trimming stripped 2 bases from V and 11 bases from J, with 17 bases between. CDR1 SGHTA and CDR2 FQGNSA come from the germline V gene. The CDR3 has 14 residues.

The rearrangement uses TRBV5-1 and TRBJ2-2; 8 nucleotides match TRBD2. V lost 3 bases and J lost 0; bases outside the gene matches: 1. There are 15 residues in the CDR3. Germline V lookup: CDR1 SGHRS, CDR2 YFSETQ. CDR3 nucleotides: TGCGCCAGCAGCTCAGCGGGGGCGAACACCGGGGAGCTGTTTTTT. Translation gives CASSSAGANTGELFF.

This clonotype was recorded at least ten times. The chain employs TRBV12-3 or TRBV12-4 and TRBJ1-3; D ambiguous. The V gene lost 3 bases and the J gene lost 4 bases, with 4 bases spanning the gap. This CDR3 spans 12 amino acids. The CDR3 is CASSFGGNTIYF. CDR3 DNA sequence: TGTGCCAGCAGTTTTGGCGGAAACACCATATATTTT.

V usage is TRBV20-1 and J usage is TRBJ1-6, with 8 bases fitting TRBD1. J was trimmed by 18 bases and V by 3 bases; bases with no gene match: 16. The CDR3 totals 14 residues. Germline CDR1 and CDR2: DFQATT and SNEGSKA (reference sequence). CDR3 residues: CSARGGTGGLPNHF. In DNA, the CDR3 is TGCAGTGCTAGGGGTGGGACAGGAGGCCTCCCCAACCACTTT.

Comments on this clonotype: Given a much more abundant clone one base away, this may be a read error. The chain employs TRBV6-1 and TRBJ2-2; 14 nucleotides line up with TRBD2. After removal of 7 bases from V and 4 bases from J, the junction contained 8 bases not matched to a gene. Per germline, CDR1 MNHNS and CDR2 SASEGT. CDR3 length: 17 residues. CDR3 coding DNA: TGTGCCAGCAAGGGACTAGCGGGAGTGGATGGCACCGGGGAGCTGTTTTTT. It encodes CASKGLAGVDGTGELFF.

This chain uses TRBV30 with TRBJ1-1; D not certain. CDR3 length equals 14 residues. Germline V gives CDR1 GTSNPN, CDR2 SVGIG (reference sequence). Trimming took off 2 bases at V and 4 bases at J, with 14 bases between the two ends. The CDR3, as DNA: TGTGCCTGGAGTCCCCGGTCTCTTGCCACTGAAGCTTTCTTT. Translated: CAWSPRSLATEAFF.